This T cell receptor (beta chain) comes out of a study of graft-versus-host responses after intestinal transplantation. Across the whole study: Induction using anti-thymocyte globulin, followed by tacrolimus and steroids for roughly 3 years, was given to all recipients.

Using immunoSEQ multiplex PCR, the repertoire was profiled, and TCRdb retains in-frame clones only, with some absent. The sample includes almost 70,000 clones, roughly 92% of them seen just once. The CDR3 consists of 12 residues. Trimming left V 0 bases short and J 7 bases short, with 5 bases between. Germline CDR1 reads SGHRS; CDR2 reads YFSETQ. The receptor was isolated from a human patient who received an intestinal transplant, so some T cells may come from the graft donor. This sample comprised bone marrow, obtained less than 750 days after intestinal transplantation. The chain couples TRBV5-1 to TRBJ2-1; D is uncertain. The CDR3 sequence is CASSLGPNEQFF. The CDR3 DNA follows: TGCGCCAGCAGCTTGGGGCCAAATGAGCAGTTCTTC.